The sequence of this T cell receptor (beta chain) was determined in a study of shared clonotypes between healthy human individuals. Some clones are missing from TCRdb's copy, which holds only in-frame ones; the method was immunoSEQ multiplex PCR. Of a few million clones detected, 90% to 97% appear once; the ten largest clones hold around 0.13%. The receptor comes from a man younger than 30 in good health. Sequencing input: naive CD4+ T cells sorted from blood. Subset in this sample: CD45RA+ positively selected.

CDR3 region: CASRGSFVGNYGYTF. CDR3 nucleotide sequence: TGTGCCAGCAGGGGGAGTTTCGTTGGAAACTATGGCTACACCTTC. The chain has TRBV6-6 and TRBJ1-2; D gene unclear. The CDR3 runs 15 residues. Per the germline V gene, CDR1 is MNHNY and CDR2 is SVGAGI (reference sequence). The V gene lost 6 bases and the J gene lost 2 bases, with 16 bases spanning the gap.